This T cell receptor (beta chain) is from a study of T cell changes during pregnancy in multiple sclerosis. The CDR3 loop spans 14 amino acids. Between the trimmed V and J ends, which lost 5 bases and 3 bases, there was a span of 11 bases. The V gene's germline CDR1 is MNHEY and CDR2 SMNVEV (reference sequence). Produced via immunoSEQ multiplex PCR; TCRdb's table is partial and in-frame only. The table lists about 100,000 clones, more than 85% of them singletons, with around 3.2% in the top ten. The chain carries TRBV27 and TRBJ1-5, with TRBD1 as a possible D gene (6 bases). The input for sequencing was peripheral blood, taken in the second trimester of pregnancy. The TCR sequence derives from a female donor with multiple sclerosis, enrolled in a pregnancy study. The CDR3 DNA follows: TGTGCCAGCAGTCAAACAGGGATCAATCAGCCCCAGCATTTT. Its protein is CASSQTGINQPQHF.